A single sample gave rise to the 12 T cell receptor beta chains below, sequenced in a study of cytomegalovirus exposure and HLA in healthy donors. 13 Jbeta primers and 60 Vbeta primers were used for the PCR. The assay was immunoSEQ multiplex PCR, and TCRdb's table has in-frame clones only and misses some. The data hold over 100,000 clones, with under 85% observed a single time. The specimen was PBMCs. Receptors were obtained from a man aged 40-50 years in good health and CMV-seronegative.

This clone was picked up one time. J is TRBJ1-1 and V is TRBV6-5, with D tentatively TRBD1 (6 bases). Germline V CDR1 and CDR2: MNHEY, SVGAGI. This CDR3 comprises 15 residues. The V gene lost 2 bases and the J gene lost 5 bases, with 15 bases spanning the gap. The CDR3 DNA follows: TGTGCCAGCAGTTACGGGGACAACCTCGCAACTGAAGCTTTCTTT. Translating it yields CASSYGDNLATEAFF.

In DNA, the CDR3 is TGCAGCGTTGGTATTGGAGCTGGAAACACCATATATTTT. It encodes CSVGIGAGNTIYF. This chain links TRBV29-1 with TRBJ1-3; D unresolved. The germline CDR1 and CDR2 sequences are SQVTM and ANQGSEA. Trimming removed 4 bases at V and 2 bases at J, with 9 bases between. The length of the CDR3 is 13 residues. Supplemented by reference TRBV29-1 and TRBJ1-3, the full variable domain reads SAVISQKPSRDICQRGTSLTIQCQVDSQVTMMFWYRQQPGQSLTLIATANQGSEATYESGFVIDKFPISRPNLTFSTLTVSNMSPEDSSIYLCSVGIGAGNTIYFGEGSWLTVV.

The rearrangement links TRBV5-5 to TRBJ2-2; D remains unclear. CDR3 length equals 13 residues. CDR1 is SGHKS and CDR2 is YYEKEE in the germline V gene (reference sequence). Trimming pared 0 bases from V and 5 bases from J, leaving 5 bases between. CDR3 nucleotides: TGTGCCAGCAGCTTGGCCCGGACCGGGGAGCTGTTTTTT. Amino acid sequence: CASSLARTGELFF.

The CDR3 sequence: CASSESRVGTGELFF. CDR3 nucleotides: TGTGCCAGCAGTGAATCCAGGGTCGGCACCGGGGAGCTGTTTTTT. The chain couples TRBV25-1 to TRBJ2-2, with D perhaps TRBD1 (5 bases). This CDR3 contains 15 residues. Trimming left V 1 base short and J 4 bases short, with 10 bases between. Per germline, CDR1 MGHDK and CDR2 SYGVNS.

The J gene is TRBJ2-1, the V gene TRBV6-5, with TRBD1 identical over 10 bases. With 7 bases clipped from V and 7 bases from J, the junction kept 7 bases outside the gene matches. The CDR3 loop spans 14 amino acids. The V gene's germline CDR1 is MNHEY and CDR2 SVGAGI. CDR3 loop: CASTRQGARNEQFF. CDR3 nucleotide sequence: TGTGCCAGCACCCGACAGGGGGCTAGGAATGAGCAGTTCTTC.

V and J are TRBV10-3 and TRBJ1-4; 7 bases map to TRBD1. Germline CDR1 reads ENHRY; CDR2 reads SYGVKD. Trimming took 10 bases from V and 6 from J; bases not matched to a gene: 11. The CDR3 totals 14 residues. CDR3 residues: CASGQDRKDEKLFF. CDR3 sequence (DNA): TGTGCCAGCGGACAGGACAGGAAGGATGAAAAACTGTTTTTT.

The V and J genes are TRBV13 and TRBJ1-6; 7 bases align to TRBD1. Germline assignment: CDR1 PRHDT and CDR2 FYEKMQ (reference sequence). CDR3 size: 15 residues. V dropped 2 bases and J dropped 4; count of bases not matched to a gene: 2. The CDR3: CASSLWGQYNSPLHF. DNA of the CDR3: TGTGCCAGCAGCTTATGGGGACAGTATAATTCACCCCTCCACTTT.

This clone was seen a handful of times. J is TRBJ2-3 and V is TRBV9; 12 bases line up with TRBD2. Germline V gives CDR1 SGDLS, CDR2 YYNGEE. With 4 bases clipped from V and 3 bases from J, the junction kept 6 bases outside the gene matches. The CDR3 sequence is 16 residues long. DNA of the CDR3: TGTGCCAGCAGCAGGGCTAGCGGGGGGGAAACAGATACGCAGTATTTT. Translation: CASSRASGGETDTQYF.

The gene calls are TRBV2 and TRBJ2-5; 12 nucleotides align to TRBD1. This CDR3 comprises 14 residues. With V trimmed by 5 bases and J by 5 bases, 3 bases remained unmatched. Per the germline V gene, CDR1 is SNHLY and CDR2 is FYNNEI. For the CDR3, the DNA is TGTGCCAGCAGTAGGGACAGGGGGCAGGAGACCCAGTACTTC. This encodes CASSRDRGQETQYF.

V is TRBV6-1 and J is TRBJ2-5; D is possibly TRBD1 (6 bases). The CDR3 length is 14 residues. Germline assignment: CDR1 MNHNS and CDR2 SASEGT. V gave up 7 bases and J gave up 4 bases, with 16 bases separating them. DNA of the CDR3: TGTGCCAGCACCCGCCAGGGGATTGGAGAGACCCAGTACTTC. Amino acids: CASTRQGIGETQYF.

Note on this clone: Other DNA sequences in the same sample also yield this CDR3. The chain is built from TRBV25-1 and TRBJ1-4; weak D call: TRBD1 (5 bases). The V gene's germline CDR1 is MGHDK and CDR2 SYGVNS. This CDR3 comprises 14 residues. V lost 3 bases to trimming and J lost 8 bases, with 13 bases between them. The CDR3 DNA reads as TGTGCCAGCAGTGAGGGCTTGGGGCTGGAAAAACTGTTTTTT. Its protein product is CASSEGLGLEKLFF.

This clone has more than one count but fewer than ten. The chain carries TRBV7-2 and TRBJ1-1, with 8 bases fitting TRBD1. V was clipped by 5 bases and J by 2 bases; unmatched bases: 10. The germline V gene has CDR1 SGHTA and CDR2 FQGNSA. This CDR3 region has 16 residues. The CDR3 loop reads CASSTRTGTINTEAFF. The CDR3 nucleotides are TGTGCCAGCAGCACCCGGACAGGGACGATTAACACTGAAGCTTTCTTT. Full variable domain (outside the CDR3, taken from reference TRBV7-2 and TRBJ1-1): GAGVSQSPSNKVTEKGKDVELRCDPISGHTALYWYRQSLGQGLEFLIYFQGNSAPDKSGLPSDRFSAERTGGSVSTLTIQRTQQEDSAVYLCASSTRTGTINTEAFFGQGTRLTVV.